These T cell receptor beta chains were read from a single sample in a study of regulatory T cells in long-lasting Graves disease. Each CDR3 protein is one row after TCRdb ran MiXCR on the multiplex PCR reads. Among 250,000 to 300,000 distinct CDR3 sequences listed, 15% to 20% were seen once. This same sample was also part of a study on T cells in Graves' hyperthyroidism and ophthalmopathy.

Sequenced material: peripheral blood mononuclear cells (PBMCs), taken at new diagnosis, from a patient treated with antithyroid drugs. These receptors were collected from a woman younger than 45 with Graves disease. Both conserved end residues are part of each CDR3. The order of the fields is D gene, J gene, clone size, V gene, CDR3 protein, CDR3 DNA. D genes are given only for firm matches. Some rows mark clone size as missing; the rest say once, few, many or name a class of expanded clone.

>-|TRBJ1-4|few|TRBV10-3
CAISEGGSPEKLFF
TGTGCCATCAGTGAGGGCGGCAGCCCAGAAAAACTGTTTTTT
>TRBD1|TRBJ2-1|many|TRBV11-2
CASSSLDRQGGYNEQFF
TGTGCCAGCAGCAGCTTAGATCGACAGGGGGGGTACAATGAGCAGTTCTTC
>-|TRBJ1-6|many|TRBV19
CASSELGRRGNSPLHF
TGTGCCAGTAGCGAATTGGGACGGCGGGGTAATTCACCCCTCCACTTT
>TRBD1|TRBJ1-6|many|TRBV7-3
CASSRTGQYNSPLHF
TGTGCCAGCAGCCGAACGGGACAGTATAATTCACCCCTCCACTTT
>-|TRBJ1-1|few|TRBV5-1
CASSSRPGTEAFF
TGCGCCAGCAGCTCGAGACCCGGTACTGAAGCTTTCTTT
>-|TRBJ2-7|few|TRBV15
CATSRDRAWEQYF
TGTGCCACCAGCAGAGACAGGGCCTGGGAGCAGTACTTC
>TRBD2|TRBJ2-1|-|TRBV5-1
CASSFSGTSGAPSYNEQFF
TGCGCCAGCAGCTTTTCCGGGACTAGCGGGGCACCTTCCTACAATGAGCAGTTCTTC
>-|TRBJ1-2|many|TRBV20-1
CSARVKGGYTF
TGCAGTGCTAGAGTCAAGGGTGGCTACACCTTC
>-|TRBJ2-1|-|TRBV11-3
CASGRLGGHNEQFF
TGTGCCAGCGGCAGACTAGGGGGTCACAATGAGCAGTTCTTC
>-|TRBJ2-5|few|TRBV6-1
CASSENAGTPQETQYF
TGTGCCAGCAGTGAAAACGCGGGGACACCTCAAGAGACCCAGTACTTC
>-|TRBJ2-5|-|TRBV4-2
CASSHYLGEIGETQYF
TGTGCCAGCAGCCACTACCTGGGGGAGATAGGGGAGACCCAGTACTTC
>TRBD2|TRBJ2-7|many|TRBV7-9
CASVNSAGAYEQYF
TGTGCCAGCGTAAACTCAGCGGGGGCGTACGAGCAGTACTTC
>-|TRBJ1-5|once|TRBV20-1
CSARSGGGAGQPQHF
TGCAGTGCGAGAAGCGGGGGGGGGGCAGGGCAGCCCCAGCATTTT
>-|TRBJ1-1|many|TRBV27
CASSPTQGGGTEAFF
TGTGCCAGCAGTCCCACCCAGGGAGGGGGCACTGAAGCTTTCTTT
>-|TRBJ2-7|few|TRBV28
CASSLPGEGEQYF
TGTGCCAGCAGTTTGCCCGGCGAGGGCGAGCAGTACTTC
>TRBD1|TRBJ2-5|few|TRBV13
CASTDRGSAQETQYF
TGTGCCAGTACGGACAGGGGGTCGGCTCAAGAGACCCAGTACTTC
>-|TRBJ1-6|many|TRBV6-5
CASSYSAENSPLHF
TGTGCCAGCAGTTACTCCGCAGAGAATTCACCCCTCCACTTT
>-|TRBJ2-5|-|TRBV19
CASSRLLRASQGTQYF
TGTGCCAGTAGTCGACTCCTCAGGGCCTCCCAAGGGACCCAGTACTTC
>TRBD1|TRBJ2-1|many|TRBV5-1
CASSLGDREVNEQFF
TGCGCCAGCAGCTTGGGGGACAGGGAAGTTAATGAGCAGTTCTTC
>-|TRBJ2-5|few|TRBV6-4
CASSERWPQETQYF
TGTGCCAGCAGTGAAAGGTGGCCCCAAGAGACCCAGTACTTC
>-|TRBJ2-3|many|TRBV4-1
CASSQKSGIADTQYF
TGCGCCAGCAGCCAAAAGAGTGGGATCGCAGATACGCAGTATTTT
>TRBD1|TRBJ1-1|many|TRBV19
CASSTTGGWYTEAFF
TGTGCCAGTAGTACGACAGGGGGCTGGTACACTGAAGCTTTCTTT
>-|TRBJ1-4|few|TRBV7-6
CASSSGLGRGTNEKLFF
TGTGCCAGCAGCTCCGGTCTCGGGAGGGGAACTAATGAAAAACTGTTTTTT
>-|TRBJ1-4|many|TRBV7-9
CASSLRGLGATNEKLFF
TGTGCCAGCAGCTTACGGGGCCTAGGAGCGACTAATGAAAAACTGTTTTTT
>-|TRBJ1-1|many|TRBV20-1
CSAKRVGGTEAFF
TGCAGTGCTAAAAGGGTAGGGGGCACTGAAGCTTTCTTT
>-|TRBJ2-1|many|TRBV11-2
CASSLVTGKGNEQFF
TGTGCCAGCAGCTTAGTGACAGGTAAAGGGAATGAGCAGTTCTTC
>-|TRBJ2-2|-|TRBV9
CASSITSLTGELFF
TGTGCCAGCAGCATTACTAGCTTAACCGGGGAGCTGTTTTTT
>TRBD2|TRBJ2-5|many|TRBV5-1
CASSSGGLAGGRETQYF
TGCGCCAGCAGCTCGGGCGGACTAGCGGGGGGCCGAGAGACCCAGTACTTC
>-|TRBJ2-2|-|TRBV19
CASNTQGRGELFF
TGTGCCAGTAATACACAGGGTAGGGGGGAGCTGTTTTTT
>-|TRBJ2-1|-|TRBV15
CATSRDEPAGFYNEQSF
TGTGCCACCAGCAGAGATGAGCCAGCGGGTTTCTACAATGAGCAGTCCTTC
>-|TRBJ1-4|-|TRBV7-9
CASSSGQTLFF
TGTGCCAGCAGCTCCGGACAGACACTGTTTTTT
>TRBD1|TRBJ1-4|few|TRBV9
CASSVERGRGEKLFF
TGTGCCAGCAGCGTAGAGAGGGGGCGGGGTGAAAAACTGTTTTTT
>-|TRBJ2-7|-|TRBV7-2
CASSLGAAGLEQYF
TGTGCCAGCAGCTTAGGGGCAGCGGGCCTCGAGCAGTACTTC
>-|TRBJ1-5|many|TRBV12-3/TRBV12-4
CASSSSESFNQPQHF
TGTGCCAGCAGTTCGAGTGAGTCATTTAATCAGCCCCAGCATTTT
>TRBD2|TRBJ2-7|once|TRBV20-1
CSAALAGGSPYEQYF
TGCAGTGCTGCCCTAGCGGGGGGATCACCCTACGAGCAGTACTTC
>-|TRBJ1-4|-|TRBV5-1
CASATAPGRNEKLFF
TGCGCCAGTGCTACAGCTCCGGGACGGAATGAAAAACTGTTTTTT
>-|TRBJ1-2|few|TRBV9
CASSVAGREELQPYYGYTF
TGTGCCAGCAGCGTAGCTGGGAGGGAGGAGCTCCAACCTTACTATGGCTACACCTTC
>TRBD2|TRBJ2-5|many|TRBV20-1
CSASGLAETQYF
TGCAGTGCCTCGGGACTAGCGGAGACCCAGTACTTC
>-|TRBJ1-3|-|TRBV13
CASSLGASIADSGNTIYF
TGTGCCAGCAGCTTAGGGGCCTCGATTGCGGACTCTGGAAACACCATATATTTT
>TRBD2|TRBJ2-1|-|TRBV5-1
CASSLMLAGHYNEQFF
TGCGCCAGCAGCTTGATGCTAGCGGGGCACTACAATGAGCAGTTCTTC
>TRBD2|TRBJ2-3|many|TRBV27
CASRRGLAGGLKDTQYF
TGTGCCAGCAGGCGCGGCTTAGCGGGGGGCCTCAAAGATACGCAGTATTTT
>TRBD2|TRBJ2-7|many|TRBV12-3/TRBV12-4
CASSLTSGGPEQYF
TGTGCCAGCAGCCTGACTAGCGGGGGGCCGGAGCAGTACTTC
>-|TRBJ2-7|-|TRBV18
CASSLTEYEQYF
TGTGCCAGCTCACTGACAGAATACGAGCAGTACTTC
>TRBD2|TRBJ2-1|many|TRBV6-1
CASSEIQRGGGDEQFF
TGTGCCAGCAGTGAAATTCAACGGGGGGGCGGGGATGAGCAGTTCTTC
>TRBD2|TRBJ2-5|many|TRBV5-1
CASRRVAGGPEETQYF
TGCGCCAGCAGGCGTGTAGCGGGGGGGCCGGAGGAGACCCAGTACTTC
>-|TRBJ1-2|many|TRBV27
CASSLSGGTRGIYGYTF
TGTGCCAGCAGTTTATCCGGTGGGACGAGAGGAATCTATGGCTACACCTTC
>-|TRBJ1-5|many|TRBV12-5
CASGLDGDQPQHF
TGTGCTAGTGGCCTAGACGGGGATCAGCCCCAGCATTTT
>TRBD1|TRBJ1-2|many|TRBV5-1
CASSPPGQSYGYTF
TGCGCCAGCAGCCCACCGGGACAGTCATATGGCTACACCTTC
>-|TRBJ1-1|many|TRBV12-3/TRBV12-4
CASSYRGVEAFF
TGTGCCAGCAGTTACCGGGGAGTAGAAGCTTTCTTT
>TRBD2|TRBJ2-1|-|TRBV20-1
CSARGTSGGAIDEQFF
TGCAGTGCTAGAGGGACTAGCGGGGGCGCAATCGATGAGCAGTTCTTC
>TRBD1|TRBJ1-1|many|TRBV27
CASSPDRGLNTEAFF
TGTGCCAGCAGTCCTGACAGGGGGTTGAACACTGAAGCTTTCTTT
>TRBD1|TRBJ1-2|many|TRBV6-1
CASSGISGTGGFYGYTF
TGTGCCAGCAGCGGTATCTCCGGGACAGGGGGGTTTTATGGCTACACCTTC
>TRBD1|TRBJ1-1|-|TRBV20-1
CSARDGTGLNTEAFF
TGCAGTGCTAGAGATGGGACAGGACTGAACACTGAAGCTTTCTTT
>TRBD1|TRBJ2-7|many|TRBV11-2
CASSSGTGKAEQYF
TGTGCCAGCAGCTCGGGGACAGGGAAGGCCGAGCAGTACTTC